One and the same sample provided the 8 T cell receptor beta chains below, sequenced in a study of T cell responses to AZD1222 COVID-19 vaccine. Clones were read by immunoSEQ multiplex PCR, and TCRdb kept only the in-frame ones, dropping some. The repertoire consists of about 100,000 clones, with around 90% occurring once and the leading ten covering about 1.8%. Sequencing used peripheral blood, obtained on day 0 of AZD1222 vaccination. These TCRs come from an adult in good health.

The chain links TRBV19 to TRBJ1-2; D gene ambiguous. Germline V gene data show CDR1 as LNHDA and CDR2 as SQIVND (reference sequence). With 3 bases removed from V and 1 base from J, the gap between germline ends came to 9 bases. The CDR3 sequence is 14 residues long. CDR3 sequence reads: CASSIQLINYGYTF. The CDR3 coding sequence is TGTGCCAGTAGTATCCAGCTGATTAACTATGGCTACACCTTC.

This rearrangement joins TRBV5-4 to TRBJ2-5, with D possibly called TRBD1 or TRBD2 (5 bases each). Germline V CDR1 and CDR2: SGHNT, YYREEE (reference sequence). This CDR3 spans 14 amino acids. V was cut by 5 bases and J by 7 bases, with 18 bases left in between. CDR3 nucleotides: TGTGCCAGCAGTGCGAGAGGGGTATCGGGGACCCAGTACTTC. This codes for CASSARGVSGTQYF.

A few counts support this clone. J is TRBJ1-5 and V is TRBV7-2; D gene ambiguous. V dropped 1 base and J dropped 6 bases, with 7 bases sitting between them. The germline V gene has CDR1 SGHTA and CDR2 FQGNSA. This CDR3 is 13 amino acids long. DNA of the CDR3: TGTGCCAGCAGCTTAGGATACGGTCAGCCCCAGCATTTT. Its translation: CASSLGYGQPQHF.

The chain uses TRBV24-1 and TRBJ1-4; D is uncertain. The V end lost 3 bases, the J end lost 8 bases, and 12 bases lay between the germline ends. The CDR3 loop spans 14 amino acids. Per germline, CDR1 KGHDR and CDR2 SFDVKD. CDR3 amino acids: CATSDPSSGEKLFF. CDR3 nucleotides: TGTGCCACCAGTGATCCCTCATCCGGGGAAAAACTGTTTTTT.

This chain joins TRBV5-1 and TRBJ2-7, with 10 nucleotides matching TRBD2. The CDR3 length is 15 residues. J gave up 6 bases and V 4 bases, and 10 bases lay outside the gene matches. Germline V lookup: CDR1 SGHRS, CDR2 YFSETQ. CDR3 sequence (DNA): TGCGCCAGCAGCCCAAAAACCGGGACTAGCGTCGAGCAGTACTTC. This sequence encodes CASSPKTGTSVEQYF.

The rearrangement joins TRBV7-9 to TRBJ1-5, with TRBD1 as a possible D gene (6 bases). Germline CDR1 and CDR2: SEHNR and FQNEAQ (reference sequence). The V and J ends lost 5 bases and 6 bases respectively, with 17 bases between them. This CDR3 region has 15 residues. The CDR3 DNA reads as TGTGCCAGCAGCCGGGGCCAGGGGCTAGGTCAGCCCCAGCATTTT. This gives the protein CASSRGQGLGQPQHF.

The V and J genes are TRBV5-1 and TRBJ1-2; D uncertain. Germline CDR1 SGHRS, CDR2 YFSETQ. CDR3 length equals 14 residues. Trimming pared 4 bases from V and 6 bases from J, leaving 16 bases between. CDR3 nucleotides: TGCGCCAGCAGCCTGATCCCTGGCTTCGATGGCTACACCTTC. Protein: CASSLIPGFDGYTF.

The chain couples TRBV7-2 to TRBJ2-7, with 9 nucleotides matching TRBD2. Germline-derived CDR1 and CDR2 are SGHTA and FQGNSA. The CDR3 extends over 15 amino acids. Losses at the gene ends were 3 bases for V and 2 bases for J; bases not matched to a gene: 5. CDR3 sequence: CASSFDSGRPYEQYF. DNA of the CDR3: TGTGCCAGCAGCTTCGATAGCGGGAGACCCTACGAGCAGTACTTC.